The following is a T cell receptor (beta chain) sequence with its context. Its target is not known. The sample belongs to a study of T cells after posttransplantation cyclophosphamide. General study results and limits: Recipient CMV seropositivity and CMV reactivation strongly tracked TRB clonality. TRB overlap between skin or GI tissue T cells and blood was limited.

CDR3 length: 15 amino acids. V lost 7 bases to trimming and J lost 2 bases, with 16 bases between them. Germline V gene data show CDR1 as LGHNT and CDR2 as FRNRAP. Cells defined as naive were viable CD3+CD4+ or CD3+CD8+ and CCR7+CD45RA+CD45RO-CD95-CD27+CD28+. Only in-frame clones appear in the TCRdb table, and some are missing; sequencing was by immunoSEQ multiplex PCR. The table has fewer than 25,000 clones, about 97% seen once. Sequencing input: naive CD4+ T cells sorted from PBMCs. The gene calls are TRBV12-5 and TRBJ2-3; possibly TRBD2 for D (6 bases). The origin of this receptor is a man in his fifties or sixties in good health, CMV-negative, and a related stem cell transplant donor. The CDR3 here is CASAPGGLTTDTQYF. Written as DNA, the CDR3 is TGTGCTAGTGCCCCCGGGGGACTCACCACAGATACGCAGTATTTT.